This T cell receptor beta chain stems from a study of cytomegalovirus exposure and HLA in healthy donors. Study-wide background: Researchers found that approximately 77% of some 400 genotyped donors fell within the Caucasian-associated ancestry cluster.

V was clipped by 1 base and J by 0 bases, with 9 bases between them. Germline CDR1 SGHAT, CDR2 FQNNGV. This CDR3 spans 15 amino acids. PCR primers comprised 60 Vbeta and 13 Jbeta primers. Original handling: It was a later analysis that counted 83 million or so unique TCR beta chains, of which approximately 9.9 million were shared. Only in-frame clones appear in the TCRdb table, and some are missing; sequencing was by immunoSEQ multiplex PCR. D and trimming come from the DNA, and the V and J calls and clone size come from that table. The sample lists 40,000 to 50,000 clones, approximately 67% occurring once.

This clonotype was obtained from a man aged 30-40 years in good health and CMV-seronegative. The chain employs TRBV11-2 and TRBJ2-5; the D is unclear. Sequencing was carried out using PBMCs. Here the CDR3 reads CASSLGQVYQETQYF. The CDR3 DNA is TGTGCCAGCAGCTTAGGGCAGGTCTACCAAGAGACCCAGTACTTC.